This T cell receptor (beta chain) was recovered during a study of cytotoxic CD8 clonotypes in ibrutinib-treated CLL. The wider study: Among patients, around 25 responded partially and 2 completely; 14 then stayed remitted and around 12 progressed after median approximately 70 months. Productive templates averaged 255,043 per sample, and productive rearrangements roughly 90,000.

The sample holds one count of this clone. Germline lookup yields CDR1 SGHAT and CDR2 FQNNGV. Between the trimmed V and J ends, which lost 6 bases and 2 bases, there was a span of 22 bases. The CDR3 is made up of 17 amino acids. T cells were sequenced at a targeted depth of 1 in 200,000 to 1 in 1 million. Generated by immunoSEQ multiplex PCR, the TCRdb table keeps only in-frame clones and is missing some. The profile shows about 300,000 clones, less than 85% of them singletons. This chain links TRBV11-2 with TRBJ1-2, with D possibly matching TRBD1 (6 bases). The receptor comes from a human donor with chronic lymphocytic leukemia. This specimen was PBMCs, taken at disease progression, from a patient treated with ibrutinib. CDR3 loop: CASRLANRVAPNYGYTF. The CDR3 nucleotides read TGTGCCAGCAGACTCGCTAACAGGGTTGCCCCGAACTATGGCTACACCTTC.